This T cell receptor beta chain was captured by sequencing in a study of blood T cell repertoires in COVID-19. Study context: Samples of COVID-19 (acute and convalescent) were obtained from the United States, Italy and Spain.

The method was immunoSEQ multiplex PCR; TCRdb's version includes in-frame clones alone and lacks a portion of them. The sample has roughly 91,000 clones, around 80% seen once; the top ten hold approximately 1.2%. The TCR originated in an elderly woman with acute or convalescent COVID-19. Sequencing input: peripheral blood.

The CDR3 loop is CASIQGRPYEQYF. The CDR3 coding sequence is TGTGCCTCGATACAGGGTAGGCCTTACGAGCAGTACTTC. This chain connects TRBV24-1 to TRBJ2-7; D possibly corresponds to TRBD1 (6 bases). The CDR3 consists of 13 residues. V was shortened by 12 bases and J by 4 bases, with 18 bases between the two germline ends. Looked up from germline, CDR1 is KGHDR and CDR2 is SFDVKD.